The clone carrying this T cell receptor (beta chain) showed up many times. Its target is not known. The data originate from a study of T-cell reconstitution after alpha-beta-depleted transplantation in children. Findings of the study overall: At one year after transplant, newly produced T cells mostly accounted for T-cell counts and diversity.

The library targeted TCRbeta and was prepared with unique molecular identifiers. MiXCR was run by TCRdb on the PCR reads, yielding one entry per CDR3 protein. The table has hundreds of thousands of distinct CDR3 sequences, roughly 13% seen once. The length of the CDR3 is 14 residues. V lost 4 bases and J 4 bases, leaving 11 bases between the germline ends. Germline loops: CDR1 SGHVS, CDR2 FNYEAQ. The chain uses TRBV7-6 and TRBJ1-5; D is ambiguous. The starting material was PBMCs, obtained before TCRalphabeta/CD19-depleted stem cell transplant. The origin of this receptor is a girl aged 2-10 years with congenital amegakaryocytic thrombocytopenia, due to receive a stem cell transplant. This CDR3 reads CASSSGPINQPQHF. In DNA form, the CDR3 reads TGTGCCAGCAGCTCTGGACCGATAAATCAGCCCCAGCATTTT.